Following are 18 T cell receptor beta chains from one sample sequenced in a study of blood T cell repertoires in COVID-19. Assay used: immunoSEQ multiplex PCR; TCRdb lists only in-frame clones, some missing. The table records roughly 100,000 clones, 80% to 85% of them present only once. Sequenced material: peripheral blood. The source of these receptors is a woman older than 75 with acute or convalescent COVID-19.

The count of this clone is one. This chain links TRBV29-1 with TRBJ1-2, with 11 nucleotides matching TRBD1. This CDR3 has 14 residues. J gave up 8 bases and V 7 bases, and 12 bases lay outside the gene matches. Per the germline V gene, CDR1 is SQVTM and CDR2 is ANQGSEA. CDR3 protein: CSAQLGTGGDGYTF. In DNA form, the CDR3 reads TGCAGCGCTCAACTCGGGACAGGGGGAGACGGCTACACCTTC.

The rearrangement uses TRBV2 and TRBJ2-5; no firm D call. The CDR3 runs to 11 residues. Germline loops: CDR1 SNHLY, CDR2 FYNNEI. Trimming cost V 6 bases and J 2 bases, with 4 bases left between them. The CDR3 loop is CASRLQETQYF. DNA of the CDR3: TGTGCCAGCAGGTTACAAGAGACCCAGTACTTC.

The chain links TRBV6-4 to TRBJ2-2; no firm D call. Trimming took 6 bases from V and 8 from J, leaving 10 bases between them. Per the germline V gene, CDR1 is MRHNA and CDR2 is SNTAGT. The CDR3 sequence is 12 residues long. CDR3 DNA sequence: TGTGCCAGCAGGGCTCCTCGTGGGGAGCTGTTTTTT. This sequence encodes CASRAPRGELFF.

J is TRBJ2-2 and V is TRBV5-4, with 8 bases lining up with TRBD1. V shed 4 bases, J shed 2 bases, and the junction held 4 bases outside the gene matches. CDR1 is SGHNT and CDR2 is YYREEE in the germline V gene (reference sequence). This CDR3 comprises 15 residues. In DNA form, the CDR3 reads TGTGCCAGCAGCCTCGGACAGGGTAACACCGGGGAGCTGTTTTTT. It codes for CASSLGQGNTGELFF.

The rearrangement links TRBV6-2 or TRBV6-3 to TRBJ2-3, with TRBD1 matching over 7 bases. Germline assignment: CDR1 MNHEY and CDR2 SVGEGT. This CDR3 region has 15 residues. V lost 5 bases to trimming and J lost 2 bases; unmatched junction nucleotides: 7. The CDR3 spells CASSVTGQITDTQYF. DNA of the CDR3: TGTGCCAGCAGTGTAACGGGACAGATCACAGATACGCAGTATTTT.

The J gene is TRBJ2-7, the V gene TRBV28; D uncertain. CDR1 is MDHEN and CDR2 is SYDVKM in the germline V gene. This CDR3 comprises 12 residues. V lost 5 bases, J lost 7 bases, and 12 bases lay in between. The CDR3 region is CASSRLLSEQYF. The CDR3, as DNA: TGTGCCAGCAGTCGCCTCCTGAGTGAGCAGTACTTC.

This sequence joins TRBV19 and TRBJ1-6; D call uncertain. The CDR3 totals 14 residues. Trimming shortened V by 5 bases and J by 3 bases, and 8 bases separated the two germline ends. The germline V gene has CDR1 LNHDA and CDR2 SQIVND (reference sequence). The CDR3 nucleotides read TGTGCCAGTAGTCACGGGGACTATAATTCACCCCTCCACTTT. Its protein product is CASSHGDYNSPLHF.

The sample holds many counts of this clone. The CDR3 nucleotides read TGTGCCAGCAGTGAATTGGGACTGGTGAACACCGGGGAGCTGTTTTTT. It translates to CASSELGLVNTGELFF. J is TRBJ2-2 and V is TRBV2; the D gene is possibly TRBD2 (6 bases). V lost 2 bases, J lost 1 base, and 11 bases lay in between. Germline loops: CDR1 SNHLY, CDR2 FYNNEI. The CDR3 totals 16 residues.

This chain links TRBV6-5 with TRBJ1-3; TRBD1 is a possible D gene (5 bases). The V end lost 6 bases, the J end lost 2 bases, and 14 bases lay between the germline ends. Germline-derived CDR1 and CDR2 are MNHEY and SVGAGI. CDR3 size: 15 residues. CDR3 amino acids: CASRPDARAGNTIYF. The CDR3 DNA is TGTGCCAGCAGACCCGACGCCAGGGCTGGAAACACCATATATTTT.

The V call is TRBV15, the J call TRBJ2-5; the match to TRBD1 covers 9 bases. The germline gives CDR1 LNHNV, CDR2 YYDKDF (reference sequence). The CDR3 is 16 amino acids. J was trimmed by 5 bases and V by 8 bases; bases with no gene match: 15. In nucleotides, the CDR3 is TGTGCCACCCGACGGGGGGACAGGGAGCAGGTGGAGACCCAGTACTTC. Translation: CATRRGDREQVETQYF.

This clone appeared a few times. The genes are TRBV5-4 and TRBJ2-7; 7 bases align to TRBD2. CDR3 length: 15 amino acids. Germline V gene sequence: CDR1 SGHNT, CDR2 YYREEE (reference sequence). The J segment lost 0 bases and the V segment lost 0 bases, leaving 3 bases of the junction unmatched. In DNA, the CDR3 is TGTGCCAGCAGCTTGGGCGGGGGAAGCTCCTACGAGCAGTACTTC. Protein product: CASSLGGGSSYEQYF.

This rearrangement joins TRBV6-1 to TRBJ2-7, with a possible D match to TRBD2 (5 bases). The CDR3 loop spans 14 amino acids. V lost 1 base and J 6 bases, leaving 13 bases between the germline ends. Germline-derived CDR1 and CDR2 are MNHNS and SASEGT. The CDR3 loop is CASSEGSDWTEQYF. As DNA, the CDR3 is TGTGCCAGCAGTGAAGGTTCGGACTGGACCGAGCAGTACTTC.

This rearrangement joins TRBV6-1 to TRBJ1-5; no clear D. Trimming cost V 0 bases and J 6 bases, with 12 bases left between them. The CDR3 spans 15 residues. Germline V gene data show CDR1 as MNHNS and CDR2 as SASEGT. CDR3 DNA sequence: TGTGCCAGCAGTGAAGCGCGGGGATCCTTTCAGCCCCAGCATTTT. It codes for CASSEARGSFQPQHF.

The sample holds one count of this clone. V is TRBV18 and J is TRBJ1-4; a weak D match, TRBD1 (5 bases). The V end lost 3 bases, the J end lost 4 bases, and 12 bases lay between the germline ends. Germline CDR1 reads KGHSH; CDR2 reads LQKENI. This CDR3 spans 15 amino acids. CDR3 amino acids: CASSPMAGINEKLFF. The DNA of the CDR3 is TGTGCCAGCTCACCCATGGCAGGGATTAATGAAAAACTGTTTTTT.

This clone was counted once. The V and J genes are TRBV3-1 (or the pseudogene TRBV3-2) and TRBJ2-3; D gene uncertain. The CDR3 length is 12 residues. Germline V gene lookup returns CDR1 LGHDT and CDR2 YNNKEL (reference sequence). The V end lost 1 base, the J end lost 4 bases, and 3 bases lay between the germline ends. The CDR3 spells CASSQASDTQYF. The DNA of the CDR3 is TGTGCCAGCAGCCAAGCCTCAGATACGCAGTATTTT.

The chain recombines TRBV2 with TRBJ1-4; possibly TRBD1 for D (6 bases). V was clipped by 6 bases and J by 6 bases, with 14 bases between them. Per germline, CDR1 SNHLY and CDR2 FYNNEI. The CDR3 contains 14 residues. CDR3 loop: CASREQGKDEKLFF. Written as DNA, the CDR3 is TGTGCCAGCAGGGAACAGGGAAAGGATGAAAAACTGTTTTTT.

The chain employs TRBV29-1 and TRBJ2-5, with 8 bases fitting TRBD1. The germline V gene encodes CDR1 SQVTM and CDR2 ANQGSEA. CDR3 length: 14 amino acids. Trimming took 1 base from V and 4 from J; bases not matched to a gene: 5. The CDR3 DNA follows: TGCAGCGTTGAAGCCCCCACAGGGGGAGAGACCCAGTACTTC. Encoded protein: CSVEAPTGGETQYF. Using reference TRBV29-1 and TRBJ2-5 for the parts outside the CDR3, the full variable domain is SAVISQKPSRDICQRGTSLTIQCQVDSQVTMMFWYRQQPGQSLTLIATANQGSEATYESGFVIDKFPISRPNLTFSTLTVSNMSPEDSSIYLCSVEAPTGGETQYFGPGTRLLVL.

The V call is TRBV19, the J call TRBJ2-2; 8 bases match TRBD2. V was clipped by 3 bases and J by 4 bases; unmatched bases: 4. This CDR3 spans 15 amino acids. Germline CDR1 and CDR2: LNHDA and SQIVND (reference sequence). The CDR3 DNA reads as TGTGCCAGTAGTATTCTTGCGGGAGGCACCGGGGAGCTGTTTTTT. This gives the protein CASSILAGGTGELFF.